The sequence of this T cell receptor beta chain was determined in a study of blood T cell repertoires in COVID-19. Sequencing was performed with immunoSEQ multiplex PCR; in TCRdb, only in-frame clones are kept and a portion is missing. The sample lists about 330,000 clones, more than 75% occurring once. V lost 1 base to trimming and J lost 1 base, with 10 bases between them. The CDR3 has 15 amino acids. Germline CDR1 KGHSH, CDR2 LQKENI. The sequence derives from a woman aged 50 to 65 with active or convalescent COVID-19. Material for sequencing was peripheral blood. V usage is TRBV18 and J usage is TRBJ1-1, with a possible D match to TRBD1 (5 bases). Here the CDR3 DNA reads TGTGCCAGCTCACCACGGGGGGAGGGGAACACTGAAGCTTTCTTT. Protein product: CASSPRGEGNTEAFF.